The rows below give T cell receptor beta chains drawn from one sample of a study of T-cell memory formation after mild COVID-19. TCRdb recomputed calls from the 5' RACE reads with MiXCR, one row per CDR3 protein. In the table there are about 430,000 distinct CDR3 sequences, approximately 24% of which are singletons. Material: PBMCs or a T cell subset sorted from them (not recorded which). Every receptor here comes from an adult woman who had mild COVID-19 (a few samples of this study predate the infection). Cell type and time point are not known. CDR3s include the opening cysteine and the closing phenylalanine or tryptophan. The D gene is left open where the match is weak. The size field is filled for only some rows; it gives once, few, many or a size class.

NA TRBJ1-1 NA TRBV5-6 TGTGCCAGCAGCTGGGGACCAAACACTGAAGCTTTCTTT CASSWGPNTEAFF
NA TRBJ1-6 NA TRBV5-5 TGTGCCAGCAGCTTGGTTGGGGAGACGAGCTCCTATAATTCACCCCTCCACTTT CASSLVGETSSYNSPLHF
NA TRBJ2-6 NA TRBV20-1 TGCAGTGCTAAACAGGGAGCTGGGGCCAACGTCCTGACTTTC CSAKQGAGANVLTF
NA TRBJ2-5 TRBD2 TRBV12-3/TRBV12-4 TGTGCCAGCAGTTTGCTCCTAGCGGGAGGCCTCAAAGAGACCCAGTACTTC CASSLLLAGGLKETQYF
many TRBJ2-5 TRBD2 TRBV30 TGTGCCTGGAGTTCGGGACTAGCGGGAGAGACCCAGTACTTC CAWSSGLAGETQYF
few TRBJ1-5 NA TRBV6-5 TGTGCCAGCAGTCCCGGGGGATATTTGGGGCCCCAGCATTTT CASSPGGYLGPQHF
NA TRBJ1-5 NA TRBV6-5 TGTGCCAGCAGTCCAGACCGAAACAGGGTGGGACAGCCCCAGCATTTT CASSPDRNRVGQPQHF
few TRBJ2-3 TRBD2 TRBV11-2 TGTGCCAGCAGCTTAGCGCTTAGCGGGGGAGCGAAAGGTTATACGCAGTATTTT CASSLALSGGAKGYTQYF
NA TRBJ1-1 NA TRBV4-2 TGTGCCAGCAGCCCCAGGCAGGTGGACACTGAAGCTTTCTTT CASSPRQVDTEAFF
many TRBJ2-5 NA TRBV5-1 TGCGCCAGCAGCTTGGGGGGGCAAGAGACCCAGTACTTC CASSLGGQETQYF
NA TRBJ2-1 NA TRBV7-8 TGTGCCAGCAACCCACTCCTCAGGACCAATGAGCAGTTCTTC CASNPLLRTNEQFF
NA TRBJ1-1 TRBD1 TRBV5-1 TGCGCCAGCAGCTTCGGGACAGGGTACACTGAAGCTTTCTTT CASSFGTGYTEAFF
few TRBJ2-1 TRBD2 TRBV4-1 TGCGCCAGCAGCCAAGATACCCTGATTCTCCGGGAGGGCCCGAATGAGCAGTTCTTC CASSQDTLILREGPNEQFF
NA TRBJ2-4 NA TRBV15 TGTGCCACCAGCAGAGCGGGAGTGAACATTCAGTACTTC CATSRAGVNIQYF